One TCR beta chain is described in this entry. Participant ages covered 18 to 89 years across 25 or so US areas. Two negative PCRs, clearance, or symptom resolution had been documented for recovered Cohort 3 donors. These data come from a study of blood T cell repertoires in COVID-19. Looked up from germline, CDR1 is SNHLY and CDR2 is FYNNEI. The CDR3 has 13 amino acids. V was clipped by 5 bases and J by 4 bases; unmatched bases: 1. This table comes from immunoSEQ multiplex PCR, and its TCRdb copy is limited to in-frame clones, with some not included. This sample has around 250,000 clones, with 80% to 90% found just once.

The sequencing sample was made of PBMCs or T cells enriched from blood (not recorded which). The clonotype comes from a woman aged 50 to 60 who had recovered from COVID-19. The chain combines TRBV2 with TRBJ1-2, with TRBD1 identical over 10 bases. DNA for the CDR3: TGTGCCAGCAGTTGGACAGGGGGCTATGGCTACACCTTC. As protein: CASSWTGGYGYTF.